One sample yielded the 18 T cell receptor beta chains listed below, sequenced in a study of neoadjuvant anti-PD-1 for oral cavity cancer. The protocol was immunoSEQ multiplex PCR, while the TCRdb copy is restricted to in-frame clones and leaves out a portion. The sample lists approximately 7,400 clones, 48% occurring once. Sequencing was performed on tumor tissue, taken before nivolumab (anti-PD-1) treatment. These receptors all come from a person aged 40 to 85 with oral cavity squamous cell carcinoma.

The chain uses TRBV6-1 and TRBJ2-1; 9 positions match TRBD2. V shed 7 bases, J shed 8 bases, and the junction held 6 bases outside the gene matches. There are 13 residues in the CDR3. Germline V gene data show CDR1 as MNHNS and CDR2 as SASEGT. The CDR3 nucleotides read TGTGCCAGCAACGCACTAGCGGGCTATGAGCAGTTCTTC. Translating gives CASNALAGYEQFF.

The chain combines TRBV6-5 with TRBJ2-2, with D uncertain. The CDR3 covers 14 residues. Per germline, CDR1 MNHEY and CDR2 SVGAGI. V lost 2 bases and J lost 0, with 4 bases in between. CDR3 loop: CASSYMANTGELFF. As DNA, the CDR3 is TGTGCCAGCAGTTACATGGCGAACACCGGGGAGCTGTTTTTT.

The CDR3 DNA follows: TGTGCCTGGAGTGTAAGCACCGGGGAGCTGTTTTTT. The encoded protein is CAWSVSTGELFF. The chain recombines TRBV30 with TRBJ2-2; D remains unclear. This CDR3 spans 12 amino acids. Germline V lookup: CDR1 GTSNPN, CDR2 SVGIG (reference sequence). V shed 0 bases and J shed 4 bases, with 3 bases lying between them.

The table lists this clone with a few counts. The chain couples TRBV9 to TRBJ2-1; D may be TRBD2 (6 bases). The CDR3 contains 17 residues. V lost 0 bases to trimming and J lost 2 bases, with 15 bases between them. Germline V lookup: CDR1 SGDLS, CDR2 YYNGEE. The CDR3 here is CASSVGAHSGAYNEQFF. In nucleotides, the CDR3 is TGTGCCAGCAGCGTAGGAGCGCATAGCGGAGCCTACAATGAGCAGTTCTTC.

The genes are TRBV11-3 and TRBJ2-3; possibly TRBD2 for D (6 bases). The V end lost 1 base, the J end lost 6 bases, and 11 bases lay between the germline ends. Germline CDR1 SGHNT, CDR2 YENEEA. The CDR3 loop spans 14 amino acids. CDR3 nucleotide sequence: TGTGCCAGCAGCTTAGCCGGGAGTAAGGATACGCAGTATTTT. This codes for CASSLAGSKDTQYF.

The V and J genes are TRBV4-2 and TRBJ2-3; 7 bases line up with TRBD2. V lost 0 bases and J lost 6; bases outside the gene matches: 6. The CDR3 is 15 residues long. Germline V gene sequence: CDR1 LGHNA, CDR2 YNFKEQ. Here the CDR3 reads CASSQDRTSEDTQYF. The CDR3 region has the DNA TGTGCCAGCAGCCAAGATCGAACTAGCGAGGATACGCAGTATTTT.

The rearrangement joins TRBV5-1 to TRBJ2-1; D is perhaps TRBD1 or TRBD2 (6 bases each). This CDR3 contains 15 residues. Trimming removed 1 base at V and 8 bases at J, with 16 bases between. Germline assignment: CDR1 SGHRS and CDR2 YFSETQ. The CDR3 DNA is TGCGCCAGCAGCTTGTGGGGGGCGGGTTTCGATGAGCAGTTCTTC. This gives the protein CASSLWGAGFDEQFF.

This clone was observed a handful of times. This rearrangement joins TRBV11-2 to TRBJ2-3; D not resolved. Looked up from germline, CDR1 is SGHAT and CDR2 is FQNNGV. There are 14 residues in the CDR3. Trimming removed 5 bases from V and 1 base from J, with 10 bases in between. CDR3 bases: TGTGCCAGCAGCATCTTGATCGGCACAGATACGCAGTATTTT. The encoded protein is CASSILIGTDTQYF.

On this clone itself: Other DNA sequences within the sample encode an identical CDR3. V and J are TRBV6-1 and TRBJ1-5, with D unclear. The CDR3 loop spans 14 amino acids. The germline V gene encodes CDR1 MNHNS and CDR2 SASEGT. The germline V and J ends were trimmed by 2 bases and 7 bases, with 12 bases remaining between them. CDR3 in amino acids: CASSENSPHQPQHF. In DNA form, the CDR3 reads TGTGCCAGCAGTGAAAACAGTCCACACCAGCCCCAGCATTTT.

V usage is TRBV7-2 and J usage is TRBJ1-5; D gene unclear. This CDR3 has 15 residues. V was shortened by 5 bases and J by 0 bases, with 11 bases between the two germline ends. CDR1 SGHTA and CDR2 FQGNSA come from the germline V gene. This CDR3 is CASSQQQYSNQPQHF. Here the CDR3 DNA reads TGTGCCAGCAGCCAACAGCAATATAGCAATCAGCCCCAGCATTTT.

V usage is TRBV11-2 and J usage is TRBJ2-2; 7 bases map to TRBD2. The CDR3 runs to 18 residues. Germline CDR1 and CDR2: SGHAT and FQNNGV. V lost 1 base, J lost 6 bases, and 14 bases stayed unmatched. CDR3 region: CASSLVGGREYSAGELFF. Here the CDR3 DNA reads TGTGCCAGCAGCTTAGTCGGGGGGAGGGAGTATTCCGCCGGGGAGCTGTTTTTT.

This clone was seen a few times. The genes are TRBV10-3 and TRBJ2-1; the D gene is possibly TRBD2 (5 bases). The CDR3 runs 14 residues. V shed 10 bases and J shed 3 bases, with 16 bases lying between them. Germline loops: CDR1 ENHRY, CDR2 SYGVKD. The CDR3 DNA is TGTGCCACCATATATAGCGCGCTCTACAATGAGCAGTTCTTC. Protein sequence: CATIYSALYNEQFF.

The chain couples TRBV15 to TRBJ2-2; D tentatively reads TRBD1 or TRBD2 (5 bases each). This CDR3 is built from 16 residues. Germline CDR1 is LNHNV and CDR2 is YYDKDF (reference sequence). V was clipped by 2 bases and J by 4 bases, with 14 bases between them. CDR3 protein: CATSRPGTHVTGELFF. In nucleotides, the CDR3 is TGTGCCACCAGCAGACCCGGGACCCACGTCACCGGGGAGCTGTTTTTT.

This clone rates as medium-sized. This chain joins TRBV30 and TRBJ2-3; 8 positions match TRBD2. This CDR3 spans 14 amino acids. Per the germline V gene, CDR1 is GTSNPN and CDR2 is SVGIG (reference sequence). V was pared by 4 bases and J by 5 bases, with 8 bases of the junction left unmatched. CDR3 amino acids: CAWNTGGRGDTQYF. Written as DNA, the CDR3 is TGTGCCTGGAATACGGGAGGGCGAGGAGATACGCAGTATTTT.

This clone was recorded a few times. The CDR3 spells CASSLVETDTQYF. DNA of the CDR3: TGTGCCAGCAGCTTAGTAGAAACAGATACGCAGTATTTT. The J gene is TRBJ2-3, the V gene TRBV7-8, with unresolved D. Germline-derived CDR1 and CDR2 are SGHVS and FQNEAQ. Trimming removed 1 base from V and 3 bases from J, with 5 bases in between. This CDR3 has 13 residues.

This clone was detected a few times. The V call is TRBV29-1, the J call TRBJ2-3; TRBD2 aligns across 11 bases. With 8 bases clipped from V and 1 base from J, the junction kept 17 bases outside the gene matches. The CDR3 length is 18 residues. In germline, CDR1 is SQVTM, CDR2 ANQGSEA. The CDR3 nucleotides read TGCAGCTTCGCTCTAGCGGGAGGAATGATAGCGGGCACAGATACGCAGTATTTT. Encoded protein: CSFALAGGMIAGTDTQYF.

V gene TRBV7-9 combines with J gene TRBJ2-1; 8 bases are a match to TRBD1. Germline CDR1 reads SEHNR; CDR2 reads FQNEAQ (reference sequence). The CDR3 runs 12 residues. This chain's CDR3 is CATGGDYNEQFF. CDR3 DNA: TGTGCTACAGGGGGAGACTACAATGAGCAGTTCTTC.

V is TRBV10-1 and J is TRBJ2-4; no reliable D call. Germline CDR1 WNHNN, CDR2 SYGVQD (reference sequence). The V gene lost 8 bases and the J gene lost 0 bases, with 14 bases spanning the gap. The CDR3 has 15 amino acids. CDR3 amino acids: CASRKSQLAKNIQYF. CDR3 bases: TGCGCCAGCCGCAAATCACAATTAGCCAAAAACATTCAGTACTTC.